Listed here are 19 T cell receptor beta chains from one sample, sequenced in a study of molecular identifiers for immune sequencing clone quantification. In TCRdb, the PCR reads were re-called with MiXCR into one record per CDR3 protein. The table records approximately 97,000 distinct CDR3 sequences, 24% of them present only once. The sample comprised naive CD8+ T cells from blood, with Jurkat cell RNA spiked in. Subset defined: FACS-sorted CD8+CD4-CCR7+CD45RA+ naive T cells. The receptor source for this set is a human donor in good health. Some libraries in this study had Jurkat cell RNA spiked in.

In this sample, this clonotype turned up a few times. V and J are TRBV29-1 and TRBJ1-1, with D possibly matching TRBD1 (6 bases). The germline V and J ends were trimmed by 0 bases and 5 bases, with 16 bases remaining between them. The CDR3 totals 15 residues. The germline gives CDR1 SQVTM, CDR2 ANQGSEA. The CDR3 DNA sequence: TGCAGCGTTGAAGATAAGGGACACCTGTTTACTGAAGCTTTCTTT. Its protein is CSVEDKGHLFTEAFF.

Ten or more counts support this clonotype. V usage is TRBV4-1 and J usage is TRBJ1-3, with a possible D match to TRBD1 (6 bases). Germline V gene lookup returns CDR1 MGHRA and CDR2 YSYEKL. Trimming took 0 bases from V and 4 from J, leaving 10 bases between them. The CDR3 contains 15 residues. Written as DNA, the CDR3 is TGCGCCAGCAGCCAAGACCCGGACAGAGGAAACACCATATATTTT. It translates to CASSQDPDRGNTIYF.

Concerning this clonotype: Given a much more abundant clone one base away, this may be a read error. The chain has TRBV7-9 and TRBJ1-1; D is possibly TRBD1 (5 bases). This CDR3 has 13 amino acids. Germline V lookup: CDR1 SEHNR, CDR2 FQNEAQ (reference sequence). As DNA, the CDR3 is TGTGCCAGCGGCTTCCTGCAGGGCGCTGAAGCTTTCTTT. As protein: CASGFLQGAEAFF.

Ten or more counts support this clonotype. The chain links TRBV5-1 to TRBJ2-7, with D unresolved. V was cut by 4 bases and J by 0 bases, with 2 bases left in between. The CDR3 covers 11 residues. Germline CDR1 reads SGHRS; CDR2 reads YFSETQ. CDR3 nucleotide sequence: TGCGCCAGCAGCGGCTCCTACGAGCAGTACTTC. It codes for CASSGSYEQYF.

This chain links TRBV7-9 with TRBJ2-1; D not certain. This CDR3 comprises 16 residues. The germline gives CDR1 SEHNR, CDR2 FQNEAQ (reference sequence). Trimming left V 4 bases short and J 5 bases short, with 18 bases between. The CDR3 nucleotides read TGTGCCAGCAGCTCAACACAAACCGGGCTAGACAATGAGCAGTTCTTC. It translates to CASSSTQTGLDNEQFF.

This clonotype was recorded many times. This chain uses TRBV29-1 with TRBJ1-3; D call uncertain. The germline V gene encodes CDR1 SQVTM and CDR2 ANQGSEA. The CDR3 has 13 amino acids. V gave up 7 bases and J gave up 2 bases, with 12 bases separating them. The CDR3 reads CSALGGPGNTIYF. In DNA, the CDR3 is TGCAGCGCTCTAGGAGGGCCTGGAAACACCATATATTTT.

This clonotype was detected ten times or more. V and J are TRBV20-1 and TRBJ2-7; D might be TRBD2 (5 bases). This CDR3 region has 13 residues. V was clipped by 3 bases and J by 2 bases, with 11 bases between them. Germline V gene lookup returns CDR1 DFQATT and CDR2 SNEGSKA (reference sequence). The CDR3 DNA follows: TGCAGTGCTAGTCGGCTAGCAACCTACGAGCAGTACTTC. Translation gives CSASRLATYEQYF.

As concerns this clonotype: It may be a read error: a sequence one base away is much more abundant. The V and J genes are TRBV11-1 and TRBJ2-3, with D possibly being TRBD2 (5 bases). The CDR3 is 16 amino acids. Germline V gene data show CDR1 as SGHAT and CDR2 as FQDESV (reference sequence). The V and J ends lost 8 bases and 6 bases respectively, with 24 bases between them. The CDR3 sequence: CASHTERVTFVDTQYF. CDR3 in DNA: TGTGCCAGCCACACGGAGAGGGTGACCTTCGTGGATACGCAGTATTTT. Full variable domain (remainder filled in from reference TRBV11-1 and TRBJ2-3): EAEVAQSPRYKITEKSQAVAFWCDPISGHATLYWYRQILGQGPELLVQFQDESVVDDSQLPKDRFSAERLKGVDSTLKIQPAELGDSAMYLCASHTERVTFVDTQYFGPGTRLTVL.

Points on this clonotype: Without the conserved terminal phenylalanine or tryptophan, this CDR3 likely stems from a read error. The V gene is TRBV4-1, the J gene TRBJ2-5; D perhaps matches TRBD1 (6 bases). The CDR3 sequence is 16 residues long. Trimming removed 1 base at V and 0 bases at J, with 12 bases between. Germline lookup yields CDR1 MGHRA and CDR2 YSYEKL. In DNA, the CDR3 is TGCGCCAGCAGCCAAGGTCCATCAGGGGACCAAGAGACCCAGTACTTA. This codes for CASSQGPSGDQETQYL.

This clonotype has ten or more counts. The chain is built from TRBV24-1 and TRBJ1-2; no clear D. CDR1 KGHDR and CDR2 SFDVKD come from the germline V gene. With 2 bases removed from V and 5 bases from J, the gap between germline ends came to 11 bases. This CDR3 is built from 14 residues. This chain's CDR3 is CATSDSTDRYGYTF. The DNA of the CDR3 is TGTGCCACCAGTGATTCTACAGATAGGTATGGCTACACCTTC.

This clonotype was recorded once. Just one base apart from a much larger clone, this may be a read error. The chain uses TRBV6-2 or TRBV6-3 and TRBJ2-2; possible D gene TRBD2, 5 bases. Germline-derived CDR1 and CDR2 are MNHEY and SVGEGT. The CDR3 has 18 amino acids. This chain's CDR3 is CASSYSPGMGPNTGEQFF. CDR3 coding DNA: TGTGCCAGCAGTTACAGCCCGGGGATGGGTCCGAACACCGGGGAGCAGTTTTTT.

The CDR3 reads CASSRWTGELFF. The CDR3 nucleotides read TGTGCCAGCTCGCGGTGGACCGGGGAGCTGTTTTTT. This chain joins TRBV3-1 and TRBJ2-2, with D unclear. Germline CDR1 LGHDT, CDR2 YNNKEL (reference sequence). V shed 8 bases and J shed 5 bases, with 9 bases lying between them. The CDR3 loop spans 12 amino acids. Full variable domain (outside the CDR3, taken from reference TRBV3-1 and TRBJ2-2): DTAVSQTPKYLVTQMGNDKSIKCEQNLGHDTMYWYKQDSKKFLKIMFSYNNKELIINETVPNRFSPKSPDKAHLNLHINSLELGDSAVYFCASSRWTGELFFGEGSRLTVL.

Regarding this clonotype: Just one base apart from a much larger clone, this may be a read error. The CDR3 does not end in the conserved phenylalanine or tryptophan, so this is likely a read error. The chain uses TRBV20-1 and TRBJ2-3; D is uncertain. The length of the CDR3 is 13 residues. Trimming took off 2 bases at V and 6 bases at J, with 12 bases between the two ends. CDR1 and CDR2 (germline): DFQATT, SNEGSKA (reference sequence). As DNA, the CDR3 is TGCAGTGCTAGACCCGATTTCCTGGATACGCAGTATTTA. Residues: CSARPDFLDTQYL.

In its sample, this clonotype was seen many times. The chain uses TRBV4-3 and TRBJ2-7; D gene ambiguous. In germline, CDR1 is LGHNA, CDR2 YSLEER. CDR3 length equals 14 residues. V lost 1 base and J 2 bases, leaving 9 bases between the germline ends. CDR3 sequence (DNA): TGCGCCAGCAGCCAAGCCAGAGAAGCCTACGAGCAGTACTTC. As protein: CASSQAREAYEQYF.

This clonotype has ten or more counts. The genes are TRBV7-9 and TRBJ1-5; D gene ambiguous. Germline V gene data show CDR1 as SEHNR and CDR2 as FQNEAQ (reference sequence). The V end was cut by 4 bases, the J end by 2 bases, with 6 bases between. The CDR3 has 13 amino acids. The CDR3 loop is CASSSTGNQPQHF. DNA of the CDR3: TGTGCCAGCAGCTCAACAGGCAATCAGCCCCAGCATTTT.

This clonotype was observed at least ten times. V and J are TRBV7-9 and TRBJ2-1; D possibly corresponds to TRBD2 (6 bases). The germline V gene encodes CDR1 SEHNR and CDR2 FQNEAQ (reference sequence). Trimming left V 1 base short and J 5 bases short, with 15 bases between. This CDR3 has 16 residues. The DNA of the CDR3 is TGTGCCAGCAGCTTAGGGTACGGGAGCGGAGACAATGAGCAGTTCTTC. This sequence encodes CASSLGYGSGDNEQFF.

This clonotype occurred many times. The chain recombines TRBV27 with TRBJ2-7; TRBD1 is a possible D gene (6 bases). CDR3 length: 15 residues. Germline assignment: CDR1 MNHEY and CDR2 SMNVEV (reference sequence). Trimming took off 6 bases at V and 1 base at J, with 16 bases between the two ends. The CDR3 region is CASSPTGPPSYEQYF. The CDR3 DNA reads as TGTGCCAGCAGCCCTACAGGGCCCCCTTCCTACGAGCAGTACTTC.

V and J are TRBV27 and TRBJ2-7; TRBD1 is a possible D gene (5 bases). Trimming cost V 4 bases and J 3 bases, with 10 bases left between them. From germline, CDR1 is MNHEY and CDR2 SMNVEV (reference sequence). The CDR3 sequence is 13 residues long. The CDR3 sequence is CASSYRTNYEQYF. The CDR3 region has the DNA TGTGCCAGCAGTTACAGGACGAACTACGAGCAGTACTTC.

This clonotype was counted at least ten times. The rearrangement uses TRBV7-9 and TRBJ1-1; no clear D. From germline, CDR1 is SEHNR and CDR2 FQNEAQ (reference sequence). V gave up 3 bases and J gave up 6 bases, with 11 bases separating them. The CDR3 is made up of 13 amino acids. The CDR3 region is CASSFSVSAEAFF. In nucleotides, the CDR3 is TGTGCCAGCAGCTTTTCTGTGAGCGCTGAAGCTTTCTTT.